The clone carrying this T cell receptor beta chain was recorded only once. Its antigen is as yet unknown. The data originate from a study of T cell repertoires in aging, cancer and after chemotherapy. Multiplex touch-down PCR with TRB-A/B primers amplified rearranged V-D-J TRB sequences. Each CDR3 protein is one row after TCRdb ran MiXCR on the multiplex PCR reads. The sample holds about 1,600 distinct CDR3 sequences, less than 35% seen once. Looked up from germline, CDR1 is SNHLY and CDR2 is FYNNEI. The CDR3 loop spans 13 amino acids. Unmatched junction bases numbered 1, after V lost 5 bases and J lost 2 bases. Study-wide points: Loss of evenness, beyond lost richness, contributed to age-related TCR diversity decline in cancer patients. Median generation probability rose over the chemotherapy interval in each cancer cohort, suggesting rebound thymic output. Untreated cancer patients had significantly lower blood TCR diversity than age-matched healthy donors.

The template was genomic DNA from peripheral blood, not RNA. The chain joins TRBV2 to TRBJ2-3, with 7 bases aligning to TRBD2. This TCR was sampled from a human donor with a solid tumor. The sample taken for sequencing was blood. The CDR3 here is CASSRDYTDTQYF. CDR3 bases: TGTGCCAGCAGTAGGGACTACACAGATACGCAGTATTTT. The full variable domain, rest sourced from reference TRBV2 and TRBJ2-3, is EPEVTQTPSHQVTQMGQEVILRCVPISNHLYFYWYRQILGQKVEFLVSFYNNEISEKSEIFDDQFSVERPDGSNFTLKIRSTKLEDSAMYFCASSRDYTDTQYFGPGTRLTVL.